The 2 T cell receptor beta chains below were found in one sample sequenced in a study of CXCR3-negative and CXCR3-positive naive CD8 T cells. Points from the study as a whole: Researchers report that CXCR3-positive naive cells carry more hydrophobic TRB CDR3s than CXCR3-negative naive cells.

Their antigens are not known. Via 5' RACE with UMI labels, TRB cDNA libraries were prepared. TCRdb reprocessed the 5' RACE reads, keeping one entry per CDR3 protein, no DNA. Its listing shows over 150,000 distinct CDR3 sequences. The sample was naive CXCR3+ CD8+ T cells from blood. Described subset: CD45RO-CCR7+CD27+CD95- naive CD8+ T cells expressing CXCR3 (TNR3+). The receptors here all came from a human donor in good health. Some clones in this sample may be carry-over from other donors' samples.

The chain combines TRBV29-1 with TRBJ2-1; TCRdb designates TRBD1, a call that cannot be tested without DNA. Looked up from germline, CDR1 is SQVTM and CDR2 is ANQGSEA. The CDR3 is 14 amino acids. The CDR3: CSVVWDRAYNEQFF.

The J gene is TRBJ2-1, the V gene TRBV7-6; TCRdb picks TRBD2, but there is no DNA to check that call. Germline-derived CDR1 and CDR2 are SGHVS and FNYEAQ. CDR3 length: 18 amino acids. The CDR3 loop reads CASSLVRLAGGDVYEQFF.